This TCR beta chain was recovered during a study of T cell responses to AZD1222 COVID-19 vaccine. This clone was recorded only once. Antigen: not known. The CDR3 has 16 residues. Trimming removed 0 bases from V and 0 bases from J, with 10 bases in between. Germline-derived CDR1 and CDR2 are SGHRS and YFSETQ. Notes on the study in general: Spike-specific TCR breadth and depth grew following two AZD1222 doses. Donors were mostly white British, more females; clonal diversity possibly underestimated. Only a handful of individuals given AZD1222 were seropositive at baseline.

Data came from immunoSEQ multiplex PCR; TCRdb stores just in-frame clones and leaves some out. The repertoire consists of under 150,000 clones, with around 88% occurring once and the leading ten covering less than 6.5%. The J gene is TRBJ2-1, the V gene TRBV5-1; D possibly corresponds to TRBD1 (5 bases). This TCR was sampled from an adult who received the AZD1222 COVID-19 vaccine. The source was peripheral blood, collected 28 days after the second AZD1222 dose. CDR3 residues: CASSLGRQGSYNEQFF. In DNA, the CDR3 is TGCGCCAGCAGCTTGGGTCGCCAGGGCTCCTACAATGAGCAGTTCTTC.